This T cell receptor beta chain was retrieved from a study of neoadjuvant anti-PD-1 for oral cavity cancer. Study-level background: Nivolumab at 3 mg/kg was mostly given biweekly, three to four doses, pre-surgery. Patients without progression got a fourth dose around day 43. Whole-study results and caveats: Expansion of preexisting intratumoral clones was suggested to aid response.

Two replicates per tumor sample, mostly from approximately 5 ug of genomic DNA. TCRdb's copy holds only in-frame clones and misses some; the assay was immunoSEQ multiplex PCR. Here the sample spans some 15,000 clones, roughly 40% being singletons. This clone was observed a handful of times. The antigen remains unidentified. This sample's time point: after neoadjuvant nivolumab, at surgical resection. The material was tumor tissue, obtained after nivolumab (anti-PD-1) treatment. The TCR sequence derives from a person between 40 and 80 years old with oral cavity squamous cell carcinoma.

The CDR3 coding sequence is TGTGCCAGCAGTTCGGACTGGGACAGCTCCTACGAGCAGTACTTC. Protein: CASSSDWDSSYEQYF. The chain joins TRBV27 to TRBJ2-7; 7 nucleotides match TRBD1. Germline V gene sequence: CDR1 MNHEY, CDR2 SMNVEV (reference sequence). With 4 bases clipped from V and 0 bases from J, the junction kept 6 bases outside the gene matches. CDR3 length: 15 residues.